This TCR beta chain came from a study of glioma-infiltrating T cells after dendritic cell vaccination. As regards this clone: Its specificity is not known.

General study points: Patients with more pretreatment TILs had longer time to progression and survival.

Documented time point: after dendritic cell vaccination, including at tumor progression/relapse. The PCR used 60 V beta and 13 J beta primers. TCRdb's copy holds only in-frame clones and misses some; the assay was immunoSEQ multiplex PCR. The sample records 80,000 to 100,000 clones, over 80% being singletons. CDR3 size: 13 residues. The V segment lost 6 bases and the J segment 5 bases; nucleotides outside the gene matches: 5. Germline V gene data show CDR1 as SGHRS and CDR2 as YFSETQ. Sequenced here: blood, sampled after dendritic cell vaccination. The clonotype was recovered from a human donor with glioblastoma. The V gene is TRBV5-1, the J gene TRBJ1-1; 9 nucleotides line up with TRBD1. CDR3 in amino acids: CASTYDRGTEAFF. The CDR3 DNA reads TGCGCCAGCACCTATGACAGGGGGACTGAAGCTTTCTTT.